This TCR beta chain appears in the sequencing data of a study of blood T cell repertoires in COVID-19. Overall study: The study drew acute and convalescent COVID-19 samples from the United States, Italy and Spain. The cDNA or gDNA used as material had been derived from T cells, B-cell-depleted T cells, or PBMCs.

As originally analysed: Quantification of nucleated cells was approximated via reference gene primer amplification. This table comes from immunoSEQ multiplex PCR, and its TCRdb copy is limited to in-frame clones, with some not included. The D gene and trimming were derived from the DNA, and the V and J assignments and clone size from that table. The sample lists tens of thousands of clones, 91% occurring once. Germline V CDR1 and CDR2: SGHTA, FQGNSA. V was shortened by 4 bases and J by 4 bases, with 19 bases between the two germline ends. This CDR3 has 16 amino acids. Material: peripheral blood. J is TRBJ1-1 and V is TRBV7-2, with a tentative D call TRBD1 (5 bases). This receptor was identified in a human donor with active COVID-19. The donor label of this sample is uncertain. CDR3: CASSSRVQGGGTEAFF. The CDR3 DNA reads TGTGCCAGCAGCTCAAGAGTCCAGGGAGGCGGCACTGAAGCTTTCTTT.